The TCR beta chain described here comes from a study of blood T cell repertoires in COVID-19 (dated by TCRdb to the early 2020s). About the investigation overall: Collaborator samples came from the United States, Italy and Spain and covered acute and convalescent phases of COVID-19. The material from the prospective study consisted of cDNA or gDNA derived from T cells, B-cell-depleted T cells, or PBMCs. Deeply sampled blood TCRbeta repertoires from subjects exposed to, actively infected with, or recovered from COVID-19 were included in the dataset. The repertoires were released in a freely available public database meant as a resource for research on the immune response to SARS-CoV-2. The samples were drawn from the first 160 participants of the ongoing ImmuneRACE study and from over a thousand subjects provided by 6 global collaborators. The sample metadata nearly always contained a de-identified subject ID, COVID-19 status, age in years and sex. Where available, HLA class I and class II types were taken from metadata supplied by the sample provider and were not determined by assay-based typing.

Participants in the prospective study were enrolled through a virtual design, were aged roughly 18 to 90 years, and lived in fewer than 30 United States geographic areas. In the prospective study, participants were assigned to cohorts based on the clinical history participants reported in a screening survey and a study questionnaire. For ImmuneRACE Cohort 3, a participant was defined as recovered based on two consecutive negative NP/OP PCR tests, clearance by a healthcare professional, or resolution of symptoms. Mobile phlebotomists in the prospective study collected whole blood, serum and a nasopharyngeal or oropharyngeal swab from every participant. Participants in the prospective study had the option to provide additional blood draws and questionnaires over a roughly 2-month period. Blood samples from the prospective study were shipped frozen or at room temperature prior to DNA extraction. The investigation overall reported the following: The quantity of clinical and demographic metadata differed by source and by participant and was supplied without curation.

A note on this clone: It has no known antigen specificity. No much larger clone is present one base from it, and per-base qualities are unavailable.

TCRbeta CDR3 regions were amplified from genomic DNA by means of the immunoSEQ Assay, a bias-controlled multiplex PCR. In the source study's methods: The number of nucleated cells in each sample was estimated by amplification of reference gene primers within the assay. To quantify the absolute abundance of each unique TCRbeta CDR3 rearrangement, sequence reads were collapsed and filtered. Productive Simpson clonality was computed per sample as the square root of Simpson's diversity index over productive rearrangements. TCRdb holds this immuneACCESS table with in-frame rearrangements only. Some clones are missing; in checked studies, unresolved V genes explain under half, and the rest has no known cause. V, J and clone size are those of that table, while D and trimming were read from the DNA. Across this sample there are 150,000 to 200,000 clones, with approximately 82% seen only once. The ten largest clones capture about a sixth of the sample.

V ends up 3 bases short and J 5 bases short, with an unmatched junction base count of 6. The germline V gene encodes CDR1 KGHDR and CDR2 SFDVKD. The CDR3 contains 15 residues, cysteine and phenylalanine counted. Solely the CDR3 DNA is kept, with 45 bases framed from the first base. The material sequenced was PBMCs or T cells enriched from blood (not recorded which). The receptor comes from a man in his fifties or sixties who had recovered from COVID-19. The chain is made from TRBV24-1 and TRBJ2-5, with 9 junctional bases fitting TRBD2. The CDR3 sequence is CATSDTGLAFETQYF. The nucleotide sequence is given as TGTGCCACCAGTGATACCGGACTAGCGTTTGAGACCCAGTACTTC.